The present entry profiles one T cell receptor beta chain with its context. Its target antigen remains unknown. A junction end diverges from the germline sequence, so it may reflect a read error. This sample is drawn from a study of cytomegalovirus exposure and HLA in healthy donors (TCRdb year 2017). For the study in its entirety: In an earlier analysis of fewer than 750 of the donors, 276 Gb of sequence data and 95 million to 130 million unique TCR beta sequences from about 179 million T cells were reported. Roughly 300 gigabases of sequencing data and tens of millions of unique TCR sequences made up an early release that covered around 640 HLA-typed donors. Of the 398 genotyped donors, over 65% fell in the genetic ancestry cluster associated with self-reported Caucasian donors. The study was designed to test whether signatures of past pathogen exposure could be identified by cataloging public T cell receptors. Using immunosequencing, the study profiled T cell repertoires from about 610 subjects and related those repertoires to cytomegalovirus serostatus. Along with the 666-subject first cohort, a separate validation cohort of over a hundred different subjects was used. To predict cytomegalovirus infection status, the study brought together high-throughput TCR immunosequencing, statistical association of individual TCRs with disease status, and machine learning. A later analysis re-examined previously published TCR beta repertoires from around 670 donors and added high-resolution HLA genotyping to investigate patterns of TCR occurrence. Rather than using new phenotypic data, the later analysis identified candidate immune exposures from TCR beta sequences and from how often those sequences occurred across donors. To decide whether each TCR beta V gene segment behaved as functional or pseudogenic, an earlier analysis of 587 of the donors relied on high-throughput TCR beta sequencing. Donor age, sex, ethnicity and CMV serostatus were collected together with the repertoire data. A later genetic analysis took genome-wide SNP genotypes for about 55% of the roughly 700 donors and used that subset as a discovery cohort. All discovery cohort repertoires had been generated on a single sequencing platform. Both class I and class II loci were covered by HLA typing, at four-digit resolution. The number of typed donors differed by locus: about 620-630 for A, B, C, DRB1 and DQB1; 500 to 550 for DQA1; 606 for DPA1; and about 470 for DPB1. Roughly five DR-DQ haplotypes were handled as single units for association and clustering, since linkage in the cohort was strong. Across approximately 400 genotyped donors of the cohort, an average of approximately 220,000 unique TCR beta nucleotide sequences per donor were sequenced, and approximately 17% of those sequences were non-productive.

What the research found in general, with its limitations: A later genetic analysis reported fewer N-insertions in productive TCRs among donors in an Asian-associated ancestry cluster than the roughly 640-donor mean. A total of 150 or so TCR beta chains were listed by the study as associated with cytomegalovirus. Because HLA typing was missing for some donors at each locus, association tests included only the typed subset. The only immune exposure information available for the cohort was CMV serostatus. A further reported finding was that TCR beta sequences accurately predicted the HLA-A and HLA-B alleles for most subjects in the first cohort. Linkage disequilibrium might explain the correlated functional status among segregating V segments, but an unknown experimental factor could not be ruled out. Some 16 rarely observed V segments, including chromosome 9 orphons, were excluded from the earlier analysis of a few hundred of the donors because counts were too low. According to a later analysis, TCR association rates differed among HLA loci, with DRB1 alleles showing the most associated TCRs and HLA-C alleles showing the fewest. Most TCR sequences were observed very rarely across donors, whereas some public TCRs were present in many individuals. Assigning TCR associations to individual alleles was difficult when HLA alleles, especially DR and DQ, strongly co-occurred. Some IMGT-functional V segments, including TRBV6-2 and TRBV6-3, could not be told apart with the 87-base-pair reads, so those segments were excluded. The sequencing pipeline was judged likely to have produced a cluster of highly shared sequence variants as a technical artifact. In a later analysis, several top co-occurrence clusters were reported to appear linked to parvovirus B19, influenza, CMV and Epstein-Barr virus. The cohort was sequenced for TCR beta chains only, and without alpha or paired-chain data the features that could be detected were limited. Roughly uniform sequencing depth across donors was assumed in presence/absence analyses, although this assumption may not hold. A few of the identified cytomegalovirus-associated TCR beta chains were confirmed in vitro to be specific for cytomegalovirus antigens. A later genetic analysis associated a missense DCLRE1C variant with V-gene and J-gene trimming of TCR beta chains, and an independent cohort replicated the association. The classifier was reported to diagnose cytomegalovirus status with high specificity and sensitivity in both the original cohort and the validation cohort. Compared with equally common non-associated chains, HLA-associated TCR beta chains in a later analysis were more clonally expanded and had lower generation probabilities. A later analysis found that most CMV-associated TCR beta chains appeared HLA-restricted, with HLA associations seemingly driven largely by CMV exposure. In a later analysis, about 17,000 TCR beta sequences were associated with specific HLA alleles at a false discovery rate of 0.05. In an earlier analysis of about 550 of the donors, most TCR beta V segments were observed in productive rearrangements about 90% or about 30% of the time, broadly matching IMGT annotations. The authors suggested that the approach could potentially be generalized to other disease states and immunological phenotypes.

Library method: the immunoSEQ multiplex PCR assay. For the multiplex PCR, a mixture combining 60 forward primers for TCR Vbeta segments and 13 reverse primers for TCR Jbeta segments was used. Amplification of the CDR3 region of rearranged TCR beta genes was performed with a multiplex PCR assay on genomic DNA. The Illumina HiSeq System was used to sequence the amplified TCR beta libraries as 87-base-pair reads. Processing in the source paper ran as follows. Across the 670 or so repertoires, a later analysis counted roughly 77 million unique TCR beta chains, around 10 million of which were shared by at least two donors. Raw reads were error-corrected and collapsed into unique sequences by a nearest-neighbor algorithm in which closely related sequences were merged to remove PCR and sequencing errors. V, D and J gene segments were assigned by aligning CDR3 sequences to IMGT reference sequences. For a sequence to be retained, a match of at least six nucleotides was required to both a V gene segment and a J gene segment. Rearrangements were called productive when the CDR3 lacked stop codons and stayed in frame with V and J; all others were non-productive. Following IMGT convention, CDR3 was defined as the stretch from the second conserved V-encoded cysteine up to the conserved J-encoded phenylalanine. Sequences without an unambiguous match to a single V gene segment were excluded from the earlier analysis of about 600 of the donors. An earlier analysis of several hundred of the donors classified V segments as functional when productive rearrangements were above 56.7% and as segregating when the standard deviation between donors was above 5%. A statistical classification framework was built to diagnose cytomegalovirus status from the catalog of TCR beta chain sequences. A later analysis assigned V and J genes by comparing TCR nucleotide sequences with IMGT/GENE-DB human TR gene sequences. In a later analysis, CDR3 sequences and most-parsimonious VDJ recombination scenarios were assigned using the TCRdist pipeline. In a later analysis, each TCR beta chain was defined by its CDR3 amino acid sequence together with its V-gene family, and reads lacking a unique V-gene family were excluded. As a way to deal with suspected cross-contamination and a sequencing artifact, a later analysis dropped 640 or so nucleotide sequences that were highly shared and had low generation probability. A later analysis calculated a clonal expansion index for each public chain from normalized within-repertoire ranks of inferred template counts. In a later analysis, generation probabilities were computed with a VDJ recombination model fitted to out-of-frame rearrangements, and the resulting probabilities were checked against IGoR. Hypergeometric tests were used in a later analysis to score TCR-TCR, TCR-HLA and TCR-CMV co-occurrence, with a repertoire-size bias correction applied to the TCR pairs. False discovery rates were estimated in a later analysis by permuting HLA or CMV assignments 20 times. In a later analysis, co-occurring TCRs were grouped using DBSCAN, with TCRdist sequence similarity added in when clustering inside HLA-allele-positive subsets. For co-occurrence clustering, repertoires with fewer than 30,000 or more than 120,000 public chains were excluded, along with roughly five repertoires with anomalous nucleotide sharing. The clones in this table, taken by TCRdb from immuneACCESS, are in-frame only. Not every clone is retained; where verified, under half of the shortfall comes from an unresolved V gene, and the cause of the rest is unknown. That table is the source of V, J and clone size, and D and trimming were worked out from the DNA. The sample table lists roughly 150,000 clones, around 75% of them with a count of one. Together, the top ten hold 11% of the sample.

The cohort comprised 670 or so healthy bone marrow donors. All cohort members were sampled while nominally healthy, although unrecorded immune exposures were likely present. The donor tested CMV seropositive and was one of the 289 seropositive cohort members. Every donor gave a peripheral blood sample, and the peripheral blood mononuclear cells from that sample were used for TCR beta sequencing. The Qiagen DNeasy Blood Extraction Kit was used to extract genomic DNA from the blood cell samples. CDR1 and CDR2 are read off the germline V gene (reference sequence) as SEHNR and FQNEAQ. The CDR3, from cysteine to phenylalanine, totals 16 residues. Only the CDR3 DNA stays, 48 bases, in frame from base 1.

The sequencing input was PBMCs. The source is a young man in good health and CMV-seropositive. The rearranged segments are TRBV7-9 and TRBJ2-6; matching of 6 bases hints at TRBD1 as the D gene. CDR3 sequence: CACSFGGRSGANVLTF. The sequence in DNA is TGTGCCTGCAGCTTTGGGGGCCGCTCTGGGGCCAACGTCCTGACTTTC.